Reported below is one TCR beta chain. Antigen: not known. CD45RO negativity and positive selection for CCR7 defined naive CD8 cells, a population that excluded terminally differentiated effector memory CD45RA+ cells. Each donor was a Caucasian adult residing in Nashville, Tennessee. These data originate in a study of shared clonotypes between healthy human individuals. Study results and caveats: Clonotype sharing across donors was expected to vary with sequencing depth. Between several donors, naive CD4 clonotypes were shared at a level of roughly 5.5%.

Authors' processing steps: Junction-only immunoSEQ data arrived without quality scores, meaning filtering differed. The table came from immunoSEQ multiplex PCR; TCRdb's copy has only in-frame clones and leaves some out. Clonal size and the V and J genes are those of that table, whereas D and trimming came from the DNA. The table has about 2 million clones, about 94% seen once. V lost 7 bases and J 6 bases, leaving 13 bases between the germline ends. The CDR3 is made up of 12 amino acids. Germline CDR1 SGHDT, CDR2 YYEEEE. The sample consisted of naive CD8+ T cells sorted from blood. The chain carries TRBV5-6 and TRBJ1-2; D call uncertain. This receptor was taken from a man between 18 and 35 years old in good health. The CDR3 bases are TGTGCCAGCCACCAAGGGTCAAATGGCTACACCTTC. Its translation: CASHQGSNGYTF.